Following are 6 T cell receptor beta chains from one sample sequenced in a study of Graves' ophthalmopathy and Graves' hyperthyroidism. The authors amplified TCR beta CDR3 regions, and they did so from RNA transcripts for repertoire sequencing. Following a first-round RT-PCR that used HTBI primers, a second-round multiplex PCR was carried out. One entry per CDR3 protein results from TCRdb running MiXCR on the multiplex PCR reads. The table records fewer than 350,000 distinct CDR3 sequences, under 20% of them present only once. The sequencing sample was made of peripheral blood. These receptors were collected from an adult man with Graves' ophthalmopathy.

This clonotype showed up many times. The gene calls are TRBV28 and TRBJ1-2, with 8 nucleotides matching TRBD1. Trimming at V came to 7 bases and at J to 8 bases, leaving 6 bases not matched to a gene. CDR1 and CDR2 (germline): MDHEN, SYDVKM. The CDR3 spans 12 residues. The CDR3 loop is CASMDRAIGYTF. CDR3 coding DNA: TGTGCCAGCATGGACAGGGCGATCGGCTACACCTTC.

This clonotype was detected ten times or more. The V and J genes are TRBV6-1 and TRBJ1-5; tentatively, D is TRBD1 (6 bases). Germline assignment: CDR1 MNHNS and CDR2 SASEGT. CDR3 length: 16 residues. V lost 5 bases to trimming and J lost 2 bases, with 16 bases between them. CDR3 residues: CASSPRGGAGNQPQHF. In DNA form, the CDR3 reads TGTGCCAGCAGTCCCCGGGGGGGGGCGGGCAATCAGCCCCAGCATTTT.

The sample holds many counts of this clonotype. The rearrangement joins TRBV10-3 to TRBJ2-7, with D possibly TRBD1 on 5 matching bases. This CDR3 has 13 residues. Germline V gene sequence: CDR1 ENHRY, CDR2 SYGVKD. Between the trimmed V and J ends, which lost 6 bases and 4 bases, there was a span of 13 bases. The CDR3 spells CAIREDRSYEQYF. For the CDR3, the DNA is TGTGCCATCAGAGAAGACAGATCGTACGAGCAGTACTTC.

This clonotype has at least ten counts. J is TRBJ2-5 and V is TRBV7-2; 8 bases are shared with TRBD1. CDR1 SGHTA and CDR2 FQGNSA come from the germline V gene. V lost 8 bases to trimming and J lost 0 bases; unmatched junction nucleotides: 8. The CDR3 spans 15 residues. CDR3 sequence (DNA): TGTGCCAGCGGGAGGACAGGGCTGAACCAAGAGACCCAGTACTTC. Its protein is CASGRTGLNQETQYF.

Worth noting for this clonotype: Mismatch with germline at one junction end may stem from a read error. In DNA, the CDR3 is TGTGCCAGCAGTGACCGACAGGGCGGTAGCGAGCAGTACTTC. Translating gives CASSDRQGGSEQYF. This sequence joins TRBV24-1 and TRBJ2-7, with 7 bases fitting TRBD1. Germline V CDR1 and CDR2: KGHDR, SFDVKD. This CDR3 has 14 residues.

In this sample, this clonotype turned up many times. The V and J genes are TRBV10-2 and TRBJ1-5, with TRBD1 identical over 7 bases. After removal of 5 bases from V and 9 bases from J, the junction contained 4 bases not matched to a gene. Germline values: CDR1 WSHSY, CDR2 SAAADI. CDR3 size: 12 residues. The CDR3 here is CASSQGGRPQHF. CDR3 coding DNA: TGCGCCAGCAGTCAGGGGGGAAGGCCCCAGCATTTT.